The 24 T cell receptor beta chains below come from one sample, sequenced in a study of T-cell memory formation after mild COVID-19 (TCRdb year 2021). The library was prepared using 5' RACE. The reads were generated on an Illumina NovaSeq 6000. In TCRdb, the public reads were trimmed at Q25 with fastp and aligned with MiXCR, with productive beta chains retained. Identical CDR3 proteins give one entry, which carries the most common genes and DNA. This sample lists roughly 170,000 distinct CDR3 sequences; less than 20% were detected once. The top ten clones comprise approximately 4% of the sample. Specimen: PBMCs or a T cell subset sorted from them (not recorded which). The source of these receptors is a man younger than 35 who had mild COVID-19 (a few samples of this study predate the infection). The sample titles of this study are shuffled in the database, so cell type and time point are left out; the donor was told from shared clones.

This clonotype was counted between two and nine times. The chain has TRBV7-9 and TRBJ2-1, with D perhaps given as TRBD1 or TRBD2 (5 bases each). Trimming shortened V by 4 bases and J by 4 bases, and 14 bases separated the two germline ends. The CDR3 spans 15 residues. Germline loops: CDR1 SEHNR, CDR2 FQNEAQ (reference sequence). The CDR3 spells CASSSRGRRYNEQFF. CDR3 nucleotide sequence: TGTGCCAGCAGCTCGAGGGGCAGGCGATACAATGAGCAGTTCTTC.

A few counts support this clonotype. The junction does not match germline at one end; this may be a read error. J is TRBJ2-7 and V is TRBV4-1; tentative D call: TRBD1 (5 bases). CDR1 is MGHRA and CDR2 is YSYEKL in the germline V gene. CDR3 length: 13 amino acids. CDR3 sequence reads: CASSEDPRDEQYF. The CDR3 coding sequence is TGCGCCAGCAGCGAAGATCCCAGGGACGAGCAGTACTTC.

The V call is TRBV5-1, the J call TRBJ2-5; D uncertain. CDR3 size: 14 residues. In germline, CDR1 is SGHRS, CDR2 YFSETQ. Trimming took 0 bases from V and 2 from J, leaving 8 bases between them. DNA of the CDR3: TGCGCCAGCAGCTTGGGGCCGACGCAAGAGACCCAGTACTTC. As protein: CASSLGPTQETQYF.

The chain combines TRBV24-1 with TRBJ1-2, with 10 bases that match TRBD1. CDR1 KGHDR and CDR2 SFDVKD come from the germline V gene. The length of the CDR3 is 13 residues. V was clipped by 9 bases and J by 2 bases; unmatched bases: 2. CDR3 nucleotides: TGTGCCACCCGGGGACAGGGGAACTATGGCTACACCTTC. Protein sequence: CATRGQGNYGYTF.

V gene TRBV20-1 combines with J gene TRBJ1-5; D unresolved. CDR1 and CDR2 from the germline V gene are DFQATT and SNEGSKA (reference sequence). The CDR3 has 15 amino acids. Trimming removed 0 bases at V and 5 bases at J, with 14 bases between. Written as DNA, the CDR3 is TGCAGTGCTAGAGATCTGAGGAACCTCCATCAGCCCCAGCATTTT. Its protein is CSARDLRNLHQPQHF.

The chain links TRBV5-5 to TRBJ2-6, with D maybe TRBD2 (6 bases). CDR1 and CDR2 from the germline V gene are SGHKS and YYEKEE (reference sequence). The CDR3 has 16 residues. Between the trimmed V and J ends, which lost 1 base and 4 bases, there was a span of 12 bases. CDR3 DNA sequence: TGTGCCAGCAGCTTGTGGCGGGGACCGGGGGCCAACGTCCTGACTTTC. It encodes CASSLWRGPGANVLTF.

V gene TRBV12-3 or TRBV12-4 combines with J gene TRBJ1-1; D remains unclear. This CDR3 comprises 12 residues. Deletions cut 4 bases from V and 9 bases from J, with 12 bases between. CDR3 region: CASSSRQPQAFF. The CDR3 bases are TGTGCCAGCAGTTCCCGTCAGCCCCAAGCTTTCTTT.

This sequence joins TRBV28 and TRBJ2-7; D uncertain. From germline, CDR1 is MDHEN and CDR2 SYDVKM. V was cut by 2 bases and J by 5 bases, with 4 bases left in between. This CDR3 contains 11 residues. The CDR3 reads CASSLGHEQYF. CDR3 DNA sequence: TGTGCCAGCAGTTTAGGCCACGAGCAGTACTTC.

This clonotype was recorded once. This chain links TRBV11-1 with TRBJ2-2; 10 nucleotides match TRBD2. Germline V gene lookup returns CDR1 SGHAT and CDR2 FQDESV (reference sequence). The CDR3 is 16 residues long. V trimming: 8 bases; J trimming: 3 bases; junction bases outside the gene matches: 9. The CDR3 DNA reads TGTGCCAGCCGCAGGCTAGCGGGGGTGGACACCGGGGAGCTGTTTTTT. It is translated as CASRRLAGVDTGELFF. The complete variable domain, with remaining parts taken from reference TRBV11-1 and TRBJ2-2, reads EAEVAQSPRYKITEKSQAVAFWCDPISGHATLYWYRQILGQGPELLVQFQDESVVDDSQLPKDRFSAERLKGVDSTLKIQPAELGDSAMYLCASRRLAGVDTGELFFGEGSRLTVL.

The V gene is TRBV19, the J gene TRBJ1-4, with 7 nucleotides matching TRBD1. Germline loops: CDR1 LNHDA, CDR2 SQIVND (reference sequence). J was trimmed by 0 bases and V by 7 bases; bases with no gene match: 14. The CDR3 runs 18 residues. CDR3 coding DNA: TGTGCCAGTACCGATTTACAGGGGAAGCGGTCAACTAATGAAAAACTGTTTTTT. Protein product: CASTDLQGKRSTNEKLFF.

This clonotype was picked up a small number of times. J is TRBJ1-6 and V is TRBV11-2, with a possible D match to TRBD1 (5 bases). V lost 8 bases and J 0 bases, leaving 11 bases between the germline ends. Germline CDR1 SGHAT, CDR2 FQNNGV. This CDR3 has 15 residues. The CDR3 loop reads CASSEGSSYNSPLHF. In DNA, the CDR3 is TGTGCCAGCTCTGAGGGGAGCTCCTATAATTCACCCCTCCACTTT.

This clonotype has a handful of counts. The chain combines TRBV28 with TRBJ2-7; D could derive from TRBD1 or TRBD2 (5 bases each). Germline CDR1 MDHEN, CDR2 SYDVKM. The V end lost 3 bases, the J end lost 5 bases, and 14 bases lay between the germline ends. The CDR3 loop spans 14 amino acids. The CDR3, as DNA: TGTGCCAGCAGTTTGGGACCCAGGTACAACGAGCAGTACGTC. The encoded protein is CASSLGPRYNEQYV.

The chain combines TRBV15 with TRBJ2-5; tentative D call: TRBD2 (6 bases). Germline-derived CDR1 and CDR2 are LNHNV and YYDKDF (reference sequence). V was shortened by 5 bases and J by 0 bases, with 13 bases between the two germline ends. This CDR3 is built from 15 residues. The CDR3 sequence is CATSDPAGYQETQYF. CDR3 bases: TGTGCCACCAGCGACCCGGCGGGGTACCAAGAGACCCAGTACTTC.

This clonotype has a handful of counts. The chain is built from TRBV9 and TRBJ1-1; 7 bases fit TRBD1. The CDR3 totals 14 residues. V gave up 0 bases and J gave up 7 bases; unmatched junction bases: 6. In germline, CDR1 is SGDLS, CDR2 YYNGEE. CDR3 nucleotides: TGTGCCAGCAGCGTAGCTCCCCGGACAGGTGAAGCTTTCTTT. It is translated as CASSVAPRTGEAFF.

This clonotype was detected ten times or more. This chain connects TRBV12-3 or TRBV12-4 to TRBJ1-6, with D maybe TRBD1 (5 bases). The CDR3 covers 16 residues. Trimming cost V 2 bases and J 4 bases, with 12 bases left between them. The CDR3 coding sequence is TGTGCCAGCAGTTTAATCGAGGGGTATTATAATTCACCCCTCCACTTT. Translation: CASSLIEGYYNSPLHF.

V is TRBV6-5 and J is TRBJ2-7, with a weak D call TRBD1 (5 bases). CDR3 size: 15 residues. CDR1 and CDR2 from the germline V gene are MNHEY and SVGAGI. V gave up 0 bases and J gave up 3 bases, with 12 bases separating them. The CDR3 is CASSYSAGLHYEQYV. The CDR3 nucleotides are TGTGCCAGCAGTTACTCGGCAGGGTTACACTACGAGCAGTACGTC.

A few counts support this clonotype. J is TRBJ1-3 and V is TRBV5-1; D possibly corresponds to TRBD1 (5 bases). Trimming took 4 bases from V and 2 from J, leaving 16 bases between them. This CDR3 is built from 16 residues. Germline-derived CDR1 and CDR2 are SGHRS and YFSETQ. The DNA for the CDR3 is TGCGCCAGCAGCCCGGGATCGGGGGGAGCTGGAAACACCATATATTTT. It specifies CASSPGSGGAGNTIYF.

This clonotype occurred a few times. V gene TRBV23-1 combines with J gene TRBJ2-2; D possibly uses TRBD1 or TRBD2 (6 bases each). TRBV23-1 is identified as an open reading frame with a role that is uncertain. Deletions cut 0 bases from V and 5 bases from J, with 10 bases between. The CDR3 is 15 residues long. The DNA for the CDR3 is TGCGCCAGCAGTCAATCGGGGGGCGATACCGGGGAGCTGTTTTTT. Translated: CASSQSGGDTGELFF.

This clonotype was counted only a few times. V is TRBV6-2 or TRBV6-3 and J is TRBJ1-2, with unresolved D. CDR1 and CDR2 from the germline V gene are MNHEY and SVGEGT. Trimming pared 6 bases from V and 4 bases from J, leaving 12 bases between. The CDR3 is made up of 13 amino acids. The CDR3 DNA sequence: TGTGCCAGCAGCCCGACGGGGATCTATGGCTACACCTTC. Translating gives CASSPTGIYGYTF.

The chain recombines TRBV10-3 with TRBJ1-4; no firm D call. The CDR3 length is 14 residues. From germline, CDR1 is ENHRY and CDR2 SYGVKD. V lost 7 bases to trimming and J lost 5 bases, with 14 bases between them. DNA of the CDR3: TGTGCCATCATAACCACAGTTTTGAATGAAAAACTGTTTTTT. Amino acids: CAIITTVLNEKLFF.

This clonotype appeared many times. V and J are TRBV7-2 and TRBJ1-5; maybe TRBD1 (5 bases). The CDR3 runs 14 residues. CDR1 and CDR2 (germline): SGHTA, FQGNSA. Between the trimmed V and J ends, which lost 3 bases and 4 bases, there was a span of 10 bases. DNA for the CDR3: TGTGCCAGCAGCTTCGCGACAGAAAATCAGCCCCAGCATTTT. This gives the protein CASSFATENQPQHF.

Here the CDR3 DNA reads TGTGCCACCAGCAGAGGAGCGCCCGATGAGCAGTTCTTC. Translation: CATSRGAPDEQFF. This chain links TRBV15 with TRBJ2-1, with D uncertain. The CDR3 has 13 amino acids. Trimming took 1 base from V and 8 from J, leaving 9 bases between them. Per germline, CDR1 LNHNV and CDR2 YYDKDF (reference sequence).

The J gene is TRBJ1-1, the V gene TRBV18; unclear D gene. This CDR3 has 16 residues. The germline V gene encodes CDR1 KGHSH and CDR2 LQKENI. Deletions cut 4 bases from V and 1 base from J, with 16 bases between. The CDR3 DNA follows: TGTGCCAGCTCACACAATCAAGCGGAACAGAACACTGAAGCTTTCTTT. Translating it yields CASSHNQAEQNTEAFF.

This clonotype has more than one count but fewer than ten. The chain employs TRBV15 and TRBJ1-3; 9 bases line up with TRBD1. Germline lookup yields CDR1 LNHNV and CDR2 YYDKDF (reference sequence). The CDR3 length is 16 residues. V was clipped by 0 bases and J by 1 base; unmatched bases: 1. The CDR3 is CATSRDGQGSGNTIYF. CDR3 nucleotides: TGTGCCACCAGCAGAGATGGACAGGGGTCTGGAAACACCATATATTTT.